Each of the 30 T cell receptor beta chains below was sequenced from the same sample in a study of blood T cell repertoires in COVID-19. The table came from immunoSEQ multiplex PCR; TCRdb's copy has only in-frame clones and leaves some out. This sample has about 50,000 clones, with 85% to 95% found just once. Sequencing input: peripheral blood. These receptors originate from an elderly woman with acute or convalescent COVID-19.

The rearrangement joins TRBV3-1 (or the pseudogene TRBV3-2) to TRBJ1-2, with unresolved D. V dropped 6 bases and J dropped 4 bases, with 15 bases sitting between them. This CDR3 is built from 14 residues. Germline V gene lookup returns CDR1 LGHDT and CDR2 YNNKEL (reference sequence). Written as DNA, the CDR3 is TGTGCCAGCAGAGAGGAAAAAGCTCCCTATGGCTACACCTTC. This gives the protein CASREEKAPYGYTF.

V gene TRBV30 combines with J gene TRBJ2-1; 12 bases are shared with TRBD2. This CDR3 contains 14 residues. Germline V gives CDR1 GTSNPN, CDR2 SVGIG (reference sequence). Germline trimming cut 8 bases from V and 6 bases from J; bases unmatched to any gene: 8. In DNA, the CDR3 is TGTGCCCGCAGACTAGCGGGAGCCGGCAATGAGCAGTTCTTC. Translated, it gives CARRLAGAGNEQFF. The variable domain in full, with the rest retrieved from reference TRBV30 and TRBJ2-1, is SQTIHQWPATLVQPVGSPLSLECTVEGTSNPNLYWYRQAAGRGLQLLFYSVGIGQISSEVPQNLSASRPQDRQFILSSKKLLLSDSGFYLCARRLAGAGNEQFFGPGTRLTVL.

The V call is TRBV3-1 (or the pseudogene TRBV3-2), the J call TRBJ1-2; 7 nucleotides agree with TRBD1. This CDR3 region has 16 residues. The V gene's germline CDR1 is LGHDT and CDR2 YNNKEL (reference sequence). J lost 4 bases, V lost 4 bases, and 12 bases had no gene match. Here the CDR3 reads CASSPRGTVPGYGYTF. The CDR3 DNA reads TGTGCCAGCAGCCCACGGGGGACAGTCCCCGGCTATGGCTACACCTTC.

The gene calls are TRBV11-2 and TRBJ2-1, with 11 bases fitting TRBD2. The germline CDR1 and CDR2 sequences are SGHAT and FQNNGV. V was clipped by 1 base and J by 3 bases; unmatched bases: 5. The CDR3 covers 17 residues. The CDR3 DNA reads TGTGCCAGCAGCTTAGCTAGCGGGAGGACCCTCTACAATGAGCAGTTCTTC. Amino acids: CASSLASGRTLYNEQFF.

The CDR3 spells CASSYSRDNYGYTF. DNA for the CDR3: TGTGCCAGCAGTTACTCGAGGGATAACTATGGCTACACCTTC. The chain recombines TRBV6-5 with TRBJ1-2, with D hard to call. V was clipped by 0 bases and J by 1 base, with 6 bases between them. CDR1 and CDR2 from the germline V gene are MNHEY and SVGAGI. The CDR3 is 14 residues long.

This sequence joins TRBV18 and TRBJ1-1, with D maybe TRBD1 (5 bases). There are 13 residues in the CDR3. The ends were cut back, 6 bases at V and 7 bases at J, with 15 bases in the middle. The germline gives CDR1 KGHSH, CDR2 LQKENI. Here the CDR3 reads CASSDPDTDEAFF. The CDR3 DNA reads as TGTGCCAGCTCGGACCCGGACACCGATGAAGCTTTCTTT.

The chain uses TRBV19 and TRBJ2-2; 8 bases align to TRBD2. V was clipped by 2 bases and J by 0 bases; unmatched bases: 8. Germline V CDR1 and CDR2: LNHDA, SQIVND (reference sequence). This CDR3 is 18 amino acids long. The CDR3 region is CASSIWSSGRSNTGELFF. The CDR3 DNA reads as TGTGCCAGTAGTATATGGTCTAGCGGGCGATCGAACACCGGGGAGCTGTTTTTT.

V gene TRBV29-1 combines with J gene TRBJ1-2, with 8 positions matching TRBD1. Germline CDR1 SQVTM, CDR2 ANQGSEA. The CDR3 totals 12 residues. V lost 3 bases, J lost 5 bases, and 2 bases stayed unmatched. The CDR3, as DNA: TGCAGCGTTGATCGACAGGGGTATGGCTACACCTTC. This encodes CSVDRQGYGYTF.

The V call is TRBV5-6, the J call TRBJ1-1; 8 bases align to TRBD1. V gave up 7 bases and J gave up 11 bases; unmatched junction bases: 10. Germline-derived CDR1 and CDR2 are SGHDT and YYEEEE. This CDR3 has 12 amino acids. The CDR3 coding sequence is TGTGCCAGCTCGTCAGGGGGCCGTGGGGCTTTCTTT. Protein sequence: CASSSGGRGAFF.

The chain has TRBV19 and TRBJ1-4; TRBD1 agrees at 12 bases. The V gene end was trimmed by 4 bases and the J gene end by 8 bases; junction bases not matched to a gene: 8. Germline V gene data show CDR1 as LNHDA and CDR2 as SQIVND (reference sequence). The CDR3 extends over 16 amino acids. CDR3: CASSKGQGAGGEKLFF. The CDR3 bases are TGTGCCAGTAGTAAGGGACAGGGGGCCGGTGGGGAAAAACTGTTTTTT.

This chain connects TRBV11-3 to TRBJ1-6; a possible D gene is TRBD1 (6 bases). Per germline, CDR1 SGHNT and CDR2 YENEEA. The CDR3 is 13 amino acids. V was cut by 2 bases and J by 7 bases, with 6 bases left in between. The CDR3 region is CASSLQGNSPLHF. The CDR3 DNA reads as TGTGCCAGCAGCTTACAGGGGAATTCACCCCTCCACTTT.

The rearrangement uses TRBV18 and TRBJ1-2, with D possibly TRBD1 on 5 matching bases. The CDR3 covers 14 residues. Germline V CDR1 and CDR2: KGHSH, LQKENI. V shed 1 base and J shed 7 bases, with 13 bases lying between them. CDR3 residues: CASSPRGEALGYTF. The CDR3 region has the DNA TGTGCCAGCTCACCACGGGGGGAGGCCCTTGGCTACACCTTC.

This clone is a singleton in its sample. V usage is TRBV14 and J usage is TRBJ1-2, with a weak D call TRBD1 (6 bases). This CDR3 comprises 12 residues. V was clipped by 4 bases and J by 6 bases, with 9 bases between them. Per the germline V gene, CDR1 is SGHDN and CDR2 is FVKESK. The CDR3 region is CASSPTGHGYTF. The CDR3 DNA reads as TGTGCCAGCAGCCCAACAGGGCATGGCTACACCTTC. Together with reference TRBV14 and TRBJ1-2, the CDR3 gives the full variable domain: EAGVTQFPSHSVIEKGQTVTLRCDPISGHDNLYWYRRVMGKEIKFLLHFVKESKQDESGMPNNRFLAERTGGTYSTLKVQPAELEDSGVYFCASSPTGHGYTFGSGTRLTVV.

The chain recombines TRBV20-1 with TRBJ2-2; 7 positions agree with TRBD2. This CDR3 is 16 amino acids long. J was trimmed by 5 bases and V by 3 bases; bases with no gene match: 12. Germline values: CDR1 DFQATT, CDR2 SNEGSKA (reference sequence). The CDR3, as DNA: TGCAGTGCTAGTCCAAGGGGCGGGAGTGGGACCGGGGAGCTGTTTTTT. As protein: CSASPRGGSGTGELFF.

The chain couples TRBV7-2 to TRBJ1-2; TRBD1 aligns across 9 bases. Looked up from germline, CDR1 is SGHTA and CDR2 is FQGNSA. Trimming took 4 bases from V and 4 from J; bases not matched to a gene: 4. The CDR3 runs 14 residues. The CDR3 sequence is CASSSYRGPYGYTF. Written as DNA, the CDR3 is TGTGCCAGCAGCTCTTACAGGGGGCCCTATGGCTACACCTTC.

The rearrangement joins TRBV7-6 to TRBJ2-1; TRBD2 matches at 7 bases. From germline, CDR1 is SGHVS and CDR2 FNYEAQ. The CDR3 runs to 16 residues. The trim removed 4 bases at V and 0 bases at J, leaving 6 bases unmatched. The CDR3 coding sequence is TGTGCCAGCAGCTACAATTCTAGCGGCTCCTACAATGAGCAGTTCTTC. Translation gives CASSYNSSGSYNEQFF.

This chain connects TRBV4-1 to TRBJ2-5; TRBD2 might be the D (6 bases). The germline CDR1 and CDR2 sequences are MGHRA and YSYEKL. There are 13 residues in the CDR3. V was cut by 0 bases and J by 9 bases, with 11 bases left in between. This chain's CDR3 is CASSQELRDSQYF. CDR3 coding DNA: TGCGCCAGCAGCCAAGAACTCAGGGACTCCCAGTACTTC.

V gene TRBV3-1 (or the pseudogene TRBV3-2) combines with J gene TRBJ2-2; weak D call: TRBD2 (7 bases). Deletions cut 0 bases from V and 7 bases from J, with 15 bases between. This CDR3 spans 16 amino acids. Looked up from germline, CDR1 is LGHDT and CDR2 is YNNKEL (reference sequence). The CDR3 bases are TGTGCCAGCAGCCAAGATCGGGGGGCGCTTATCGGGGAGCTGTTTTTT. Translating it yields CASSQDRGALIGELFF.

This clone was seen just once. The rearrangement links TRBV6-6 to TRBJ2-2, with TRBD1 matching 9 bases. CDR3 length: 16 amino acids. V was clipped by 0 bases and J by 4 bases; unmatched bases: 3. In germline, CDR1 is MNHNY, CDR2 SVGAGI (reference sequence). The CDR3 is CASSYSDRGGTGELFF. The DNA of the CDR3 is TGTGCCAGCAGTTACTCTGACAGGGGGGGCACCGGGGAGCTGTTTTTT.

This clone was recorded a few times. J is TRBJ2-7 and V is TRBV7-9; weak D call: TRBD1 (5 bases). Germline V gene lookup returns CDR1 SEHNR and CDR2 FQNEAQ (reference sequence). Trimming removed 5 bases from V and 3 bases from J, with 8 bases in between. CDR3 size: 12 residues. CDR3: CASSVQGYEQYF. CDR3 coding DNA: TGTGCCAGCAGCGTTCAGGGCTACGAGCAGTACTTC.

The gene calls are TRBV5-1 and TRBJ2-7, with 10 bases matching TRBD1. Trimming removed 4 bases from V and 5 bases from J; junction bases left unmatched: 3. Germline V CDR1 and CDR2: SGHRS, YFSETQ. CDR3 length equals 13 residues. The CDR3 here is CASSPDRGDEQYF. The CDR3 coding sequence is TGCGCCAGCAGCCCGGACAGGGGGGACGAGCAGTACTTC.

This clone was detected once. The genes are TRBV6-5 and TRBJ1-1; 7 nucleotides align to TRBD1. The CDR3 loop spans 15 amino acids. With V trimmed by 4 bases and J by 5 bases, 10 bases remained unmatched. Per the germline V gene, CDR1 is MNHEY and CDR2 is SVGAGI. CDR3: CASSLETGINTEAFF. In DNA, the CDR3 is TGTGCCAGCAGTTTAGAGACAGGGATTAATACTGAAGCTTTCTTT.

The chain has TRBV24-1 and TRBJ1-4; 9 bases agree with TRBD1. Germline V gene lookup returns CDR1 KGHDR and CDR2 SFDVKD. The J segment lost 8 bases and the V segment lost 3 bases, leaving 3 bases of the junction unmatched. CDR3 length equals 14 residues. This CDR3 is CATSDPGQGEKLFF. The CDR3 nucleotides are TGTGCCACCAGTGATCCCGGACAGGGGGAAAAACTGTTTTTT.

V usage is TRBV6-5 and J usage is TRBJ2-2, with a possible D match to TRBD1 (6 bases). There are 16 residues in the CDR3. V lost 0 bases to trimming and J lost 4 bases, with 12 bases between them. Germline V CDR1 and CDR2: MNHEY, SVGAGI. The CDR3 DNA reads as TGTGCCAGCAGTTACTCGGGCAGGGGTGGCACCGGGGAGCTGTTTTTT. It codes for CASSYSGRGGTGELFF.

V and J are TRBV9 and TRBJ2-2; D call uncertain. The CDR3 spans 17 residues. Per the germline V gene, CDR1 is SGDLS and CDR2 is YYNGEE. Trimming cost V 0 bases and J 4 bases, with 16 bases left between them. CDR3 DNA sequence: TGTGCCAGCAGCGTAGGGGCTACTCATGGGTTCACCGGGGAGCTGTTTTTT. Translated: CASSVGATHGFTGELFF.

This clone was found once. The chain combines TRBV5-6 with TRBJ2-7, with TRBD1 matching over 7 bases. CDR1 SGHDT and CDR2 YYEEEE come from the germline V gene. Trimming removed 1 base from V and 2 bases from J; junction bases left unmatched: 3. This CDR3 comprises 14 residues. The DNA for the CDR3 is TGTGCCAGCAGCTTGACCGGGACAGCCTACGAGCAGTACTTC. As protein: CASSLTGTAYEQYF.

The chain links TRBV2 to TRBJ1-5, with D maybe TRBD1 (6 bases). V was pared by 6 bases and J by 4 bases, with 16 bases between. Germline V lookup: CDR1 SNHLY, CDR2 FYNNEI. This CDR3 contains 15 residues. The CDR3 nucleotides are TGTGCCAGCAGGGGACCCGGGACATCGAATCAGCCCCAGCATTTT. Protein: CASRGPGTSNQPQHF.

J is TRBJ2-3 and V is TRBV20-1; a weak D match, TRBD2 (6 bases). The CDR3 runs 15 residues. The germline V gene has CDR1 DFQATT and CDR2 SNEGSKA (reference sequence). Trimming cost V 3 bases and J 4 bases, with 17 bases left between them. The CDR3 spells CSASRGGVSADTQYF. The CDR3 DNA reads TGCAGTGCTAGTCGTGGAGGGGTTTCAGCAGATACGCAGTATTTT.

The CDR3 coding sequence is TGTGCCAGGAACGGACAGTCCTCCTACGAGCAGTACTTC. Its translation is CARNGQSSYEQYF. The rearrangement uses TRBV9 and TRBJ2-7; perhaps TRBD1 as D (6 bases). CDR3 size: 13 residues. Per the germline V gene, CDR1 is SGDLS and CDR2 is YYNGEE. V dropped 8 bases and J dropped 0 bases, with 12 bases sitting between them.

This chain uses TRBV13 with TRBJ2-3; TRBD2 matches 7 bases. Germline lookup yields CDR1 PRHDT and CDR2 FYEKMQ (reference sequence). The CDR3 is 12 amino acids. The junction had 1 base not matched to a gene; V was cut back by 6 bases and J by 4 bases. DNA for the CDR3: TGTGCCAGCAGGGGGGGGGCAGATACGCAGTATTTT. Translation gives CASRGGADTQYF.